The 5 T cell receptor beta chains presented below share a single source sample, sequenced in a study of blood T cell repertoires in COVID-19. Sequencing used immunoSEQ multiplex PCR; TCRdb keeps in-frame clones, though not all of them. The table shows roughly 290,000 clones, with roughly 85% occurring only once. Specimen: PBMCs or T cells enriched from blood (not recorded which). These receptors all stem from a woman aged 40 to 50 who had recovered from COVID-19.

The rearrangement uses TRBV7-3 and TRBJ2-5; no clear D gene. V lost 1 base to trimming and J lost 5 bases, with 11 bases between them. Germline V gene sequence: CDR1 SGHTA, CDR2 FQGTGA. This CDR3 is built from 14 residues. CDR3 residues: CASSLSPAAETQYF. Here the CDR3 DNA reads TGTGCCAGCAGCTTAAGCCCTGCGGCGGAGACCCAGTACTTC.

This chain joins TRBV30 and TRBJ2-1; 7 bases match TRBD2. From germline, CDR1 is GTSNPN and CDR2 SVGIG (reference sequence). This CDR3 is 15 amino acids long. With 0 bases clipped from V and 8 bases from J, the junction kept 10 bases outside the gene matches. DNA of the CDR3: TGTGCCTGGAGTGTACTCGCGGGAGCCCAGGATGAGCAGTTCTTC. It translates to CAWSVLAGAQDEQFF.

The chain carries TRBV5-1 and TRBJ1-4, with D perhaps TRBD1 (6 bases). The germline V and J ends were trimmed by 2 bases and 7 bases, with 9 bases remaining between them. Germline V gives CDR1 SGHRS, CDR2 YFSETQ. The CDR3 covers 13 residues. The CDR3 is CASSLQGFEKLFF. The CDR3 DNA reads as TGCGCCAGCAGCTTACAGGGTTTTGAAAAACTGTTTTTT.

The rearrangement links TRBV6-2 or TRBV6-3 to TRBJ2-7, with 10 bases identical to TRBD2. Germline CDR1 reads MNHEY; CDR2 reads SVGEGT. This CDR3 is 15 amino acids long. V dropped 1 base and J dropped 6; count of bases not matched to a gene: 6. The DNA for the CDR3 is TGTGCCAGCAGTTACTGGACTAGCGGCTTGGGCGAGCAGTACTTC. Translation: CASSYWTSGLGEQYF.

There are a few counts of this clone. This chain links TRBV28 with TRBJ1-2; D perhaps matches TRBD1 (5 bases). There are 16 residues in the CDR3. Germline V lookup: CDR1 MDHEN, CDR2 SYDVKM. The V end was cut by 6 bases, the J end by 0 bases, with 17 bases between. CDR3 protein: CASRHGRGTANYGYTF. DNA of the CDR3: TGTGCCAGCAGACATGGAAGGGGAACAGCTAACTATGGCTACACCTTC.